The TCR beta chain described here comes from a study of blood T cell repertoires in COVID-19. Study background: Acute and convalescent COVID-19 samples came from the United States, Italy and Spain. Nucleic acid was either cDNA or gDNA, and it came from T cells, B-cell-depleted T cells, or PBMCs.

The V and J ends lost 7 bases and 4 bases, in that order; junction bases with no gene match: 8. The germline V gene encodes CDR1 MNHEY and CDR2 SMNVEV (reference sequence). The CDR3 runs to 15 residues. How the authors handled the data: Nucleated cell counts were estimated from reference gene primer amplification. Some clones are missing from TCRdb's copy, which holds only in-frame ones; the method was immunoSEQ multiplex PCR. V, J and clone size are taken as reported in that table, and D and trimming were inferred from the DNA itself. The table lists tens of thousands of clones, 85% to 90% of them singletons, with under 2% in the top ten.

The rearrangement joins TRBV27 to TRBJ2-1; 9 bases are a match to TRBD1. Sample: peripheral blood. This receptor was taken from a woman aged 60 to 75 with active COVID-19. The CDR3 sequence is CASTPDRGGYNEQFF. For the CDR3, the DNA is TGTGCCAGCACCCCGGACAGGGGAGGATACAATGAGCAGTTCTTC.